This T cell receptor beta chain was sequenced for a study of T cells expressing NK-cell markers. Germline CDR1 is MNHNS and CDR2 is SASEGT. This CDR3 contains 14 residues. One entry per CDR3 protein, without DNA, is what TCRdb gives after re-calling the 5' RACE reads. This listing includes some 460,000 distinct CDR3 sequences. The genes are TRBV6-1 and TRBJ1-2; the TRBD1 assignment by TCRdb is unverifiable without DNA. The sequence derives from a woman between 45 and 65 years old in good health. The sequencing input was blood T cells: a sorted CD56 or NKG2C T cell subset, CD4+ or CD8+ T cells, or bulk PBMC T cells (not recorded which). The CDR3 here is CASSTGKANYGYTF.